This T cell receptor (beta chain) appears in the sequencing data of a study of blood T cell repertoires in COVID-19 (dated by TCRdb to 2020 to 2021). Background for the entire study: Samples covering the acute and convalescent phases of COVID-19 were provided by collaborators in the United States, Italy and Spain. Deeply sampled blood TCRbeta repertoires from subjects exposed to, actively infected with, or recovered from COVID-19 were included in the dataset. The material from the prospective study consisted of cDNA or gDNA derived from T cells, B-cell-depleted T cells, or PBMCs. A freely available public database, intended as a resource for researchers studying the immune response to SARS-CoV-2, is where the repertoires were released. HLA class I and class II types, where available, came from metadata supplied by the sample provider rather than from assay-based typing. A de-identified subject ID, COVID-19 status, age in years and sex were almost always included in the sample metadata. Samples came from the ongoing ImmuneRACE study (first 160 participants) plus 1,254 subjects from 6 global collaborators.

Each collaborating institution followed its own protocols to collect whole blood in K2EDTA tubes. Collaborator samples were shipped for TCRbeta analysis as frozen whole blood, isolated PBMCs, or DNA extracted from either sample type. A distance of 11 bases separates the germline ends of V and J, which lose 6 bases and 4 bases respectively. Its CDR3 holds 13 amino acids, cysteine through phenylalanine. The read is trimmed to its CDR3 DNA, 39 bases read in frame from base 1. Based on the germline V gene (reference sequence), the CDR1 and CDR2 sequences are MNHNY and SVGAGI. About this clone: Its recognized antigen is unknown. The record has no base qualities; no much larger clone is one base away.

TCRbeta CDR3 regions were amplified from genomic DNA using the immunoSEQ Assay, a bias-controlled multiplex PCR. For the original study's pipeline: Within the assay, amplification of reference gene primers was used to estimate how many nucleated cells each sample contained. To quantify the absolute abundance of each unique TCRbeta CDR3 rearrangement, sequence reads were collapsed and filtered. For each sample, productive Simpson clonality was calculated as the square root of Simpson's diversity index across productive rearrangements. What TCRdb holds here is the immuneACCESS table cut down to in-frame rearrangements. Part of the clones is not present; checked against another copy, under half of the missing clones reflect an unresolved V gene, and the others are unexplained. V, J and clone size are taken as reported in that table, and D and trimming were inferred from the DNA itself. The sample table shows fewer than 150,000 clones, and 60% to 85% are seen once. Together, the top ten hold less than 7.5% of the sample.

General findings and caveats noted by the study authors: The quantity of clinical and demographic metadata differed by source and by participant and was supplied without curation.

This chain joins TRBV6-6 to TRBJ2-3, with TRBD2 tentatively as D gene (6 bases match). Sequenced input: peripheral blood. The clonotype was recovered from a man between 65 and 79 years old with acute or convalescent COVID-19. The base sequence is TGTGCCAGCAGGGACGGGAGTTCAGATACGCAGTATTTT. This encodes CASRDGSSDTQYF.